The TCR beta chain described here comes from a study of tumor and adjacent non-tumor tissue in lung cancer. RNA was extracted from bulk tissue without any cell sorting. More than 3 cm separated this lung sample from the edge of the tumor. Newly diagnosed lung cancer patients had thoracic surgery in China, August–late 2014, without prior chemotherapy. TCRbeta libraries were built with three rounds of nested PCR, modified from ARM-PCR. Each CDR3 protein gets one entry after TCRdb re-called the multiplex PCR reads with MiXCR. This table has approximately 44,000 distinct CDR3 sequences, 60% appearing once. Germline V lookup: CDR1 SGHDN, CDR2 FVKESK. The CDR3 totals 15 residues.

The origin of this receptor is a man aged 50 to 59 with non-small cell lung cancer. Sequencing was performed on distant non-tumor lung tissue. This chain connects TRBV14 to TRBJ2-7; the match to TRBD2 covers 14 bases. CDR3 DNA sequence: TGTGCAGGCAGCCAACAGGGACTAGCGGGAGAAGATCAGTACTTC. It encodes CAGSQQGLAGEDQYF.